What follows are 14 T cell receptor beta chains derived from one specimen sequenced in a study of metastatic and nonmetastatic thyroid tumors. No treatment of any kind had been given to any patient before thyroid surgery. TCRdb recomputed clones from the PCR reads via MiXCR. The sample has roughly 20,000 clones, roughly 36% seen once. The sequencing input was tumor tissue. These receptors all come from a female donor with papillary thyroid cancer or a benign thyroid nodule (not recorded which). Some clones in this sample may be carry-over from other donors' samples.

V is TRBV14 and J is TRBJ2-7; 10 nucleotides agree with TRBD1. CDR1 SGHDN and CDR2 FVKESK come from the germline V gene. Trimming took 2 bases from V and 5 from J; bases not matched to a gene: 6. The CDR3 is made up of 15 amino acids. This CDR3 is CASSQTGQGKNEQYF. The CDR3 nucleotides read TGTGCCAGCAGCCAAACGGGACAGGGGAAAAACGAGCAGTACTTC.

By share of the sample, this clone is medium-sized (0.01 to 0.1%). The CDR3 spells CASSSIRASGFTDTQYF. DNA for the CDR3: TGTGCCAGCAGCTCGATAAGGGCTAGCGGGTTCACAGATACGCAGTATTTT. The chain employs TRBV7-2 and TRBJ2-3; TRBD2 matches at 8 bases. CDR1 is SGHTA and CDR2 is FQGNSA in the germline V gene. The CDR3 totals 17 residues. With V trimmed by 4 bases and J by 2 bases, 11 bases remained unmatched.

This chain links TRBV9 with TRBJ1-3; D is unresolved. This CDR3 region has 14 residues. Trimming removed 1 base at V and 2 bases at J, with 7 bases between. The V gene's germline CDR1 is SGDLS and CDR2 YYNGEE. The CDR3 here is CASSVSSAGNTIYF. In DNA form, the CDR3 reads TGTGCCAGCAGCGTAAGTTCTGCTGGAAACACCATATATTTT.

The table lists this clone with a count of one. This chain joins TRBV5-1 and TRBJ2-3; D not certain. The CDR3 contains 15 residues. Germline assignment: CDR1 SGHRS and CDR2 YFSETQ. The V gene lost 2 bases and the J gene lost 4 bases, with 14 bases spanning the gap. As DNA, the CDR3 is TGCGCCAGCAGCTTTGAAAGCGTCCCTTCAGATACGCAGTATTTT. It yields the protein CASSFESVPSDTQYF.

CDR3 nucleotides: TGCGCCAGCAGCCTGGACTCCGGTTCGCGGACCCAGTACTTC. It is translated as CASSLDSGSRTQYF. The rearrangement uses TRBV5-1 and TRBJ2-5, with a possible D match to TRBD2 (5 bases). V lost 4 bases and J 7 bases, leaving 17 bases between the germline ends. Germline-derived CDR1 and CDR2 are SGHRS and YFSETQ. The CDR3 covers 14 residues.

This clone showed up just once. The chain employs TRBV20-1 and TRBJ1-6; 9 bases fit TRBD1. The CDR3 consists of 13 residues. Per germline, CDR1 DFQATT and CDR2 SNEGSKA (reference sequence). Germline trimming cut 2 bases from V and 14 bases from J; bases unmatched to any gene: 7. The CDR3 bases are TGCAGTGCTAGAACAGGGGGCCCGGGAACCCTCCACTTT. It translates to CSARTGGPGTLHF.

The chain's CDR3 is CASSGRPGGQETQYF. The CDR3, as DNA: TGTGCCAGCAGCGGCCGGCCTGGGGGTCAAGAGACCCAGTACTTC. The chain combines TRBV5-5 with TRBJ2-5; D may be TRBD1 or TRBD2 (5 bases each). The CDR3 is made up of 15 amino acids. V lost 4 bases to trimming and J lost 2 bases, with 15 bases between them. Germline V gene lookup returns CDR1 SGHKS and CDR2 YYEKEE (reference sequence).

This clone was detected only a few times. The rearrangement uses TRBV7-9 and TRBJ2-7; TRBD2 agrees at 9 bases. The J segment lost 5 bases and the V segment lost 4 bases, leaving 3 bases of the junction unmatched. Germline lookup yields CDR1 SEHNR and CDR2 FQNEAQ (reference sequence). This CDR3 comprises 13 residues. CDR3 DNA sequence: TGTGCCAGCAGCTGGACTAGCGCTCACGAGCAGTACTTC. Protein: CASSWTSAHEQYF.

The J gene is TRBJ2-7, the V gene TRBV6-1, with D unclear. The CDR3 has 12 residues. The V end lost 7 bases, the J end lost 2 bases, and 9 bases lay between the germline ends. The V gene's germline CDR1 is MNHNS and CDR2 SASEGT. CDR3 in DNA: TGTGCCAGCACCGGAACAGCCTACGAGCAGTACTTC. This codes for CASTGTAYEQYF.

The rearrangement links TRBV11-2 to TRBJ2-3; D unclear. The V gene's germline CDR1 is SGHAT and CDR2 FQNNGV. CDR3 size: 18 residues. Trimming removed 2 bases from V and 3 bases from J, with 21 bases in between. CDR3 region: CASSLWSGSGGRTDTQYF. For the CDR3, the DNA is TGTGCCAGCAGCTTATGGTCAGGATCGGGCGGTCGGACAGATACGCAGTATTTT.

This sequence joins TRBV27 and TRBJ1-2; D is possibly TRBD1 (6 bases). V lost 6 bases and J lost 8, with 19 bases in between. The CDR3 runs to 14 residues. Germline V gene sequence: CDR1 MNHEY, CDR2 SMNVEV (reference sequence). The DNA of the CDR3 is TGTGCCAGCAGATCTACTAGCGGGGGCAGCGGCTACACCTTC. Protein: CASRSTSGGSGYTF.

Turning to this clone: A read error may explain this, as a much larger clone is one base away. Given the absence of the conserved phenylalanine or tryptophan at the CDR3 end, a read error is likely. This sequence joins TRBV5-4 and TRBJ2-1, with TRBD2 matching 12 bases. The CDR3 spans 19 residues. V shed 0 bases, J shed 2 bases, and the junction held 9 bases outside the gene matches. CDR1 and CDR2 from the germline V gene are SGHNT and YYREEE (reference sequence). This CDR3 is CASSLAGLAGPRTYNEQFL. The CDR3 DNA reads TGTGCCAGCAGCTTGGCGGGACTAGCGGGTCCGCGAACCTACAATGAGCAGTTCCTC.

The V call is TRBV11-2, the J call TRBJ2-7, with D tentatively TRBD2 (6 bases). The CDR3 is 13 residues long. Germline CDR1 and CDR2: SGHAT and FQNNGV. Deletions cut 3 bases from V and 2 bases from J, with 8 bases between. CDR3: CASSFSGTYEQYF. CDR3 DNA sequence: TGTGCCAGCAGCTTTAGCGGTACCTACGAGCAGTACTTC. The whole variable domain, filled in from reference TRBV11-2 and TRBJ2-7, reads EAGVAQSPRYKIIEKRQSVAFWCNPISGHATLYWYQQILGQGPKLLIQFQNNGVVDDSQLPKDRFSAERLKGVDSTLKIQPAKLEDSAVYLCASSFSGTYEQYFGPGTRLTVT.

By sample fraction, this clone is medium-sized. The chain links TRBV11-2 to TRBJ2-1; 11 positions agree with TRBD1. The CDR3 sequence is 16 residues long. The ends lost 5 bases at V and 7 bases at J; junction bases unmatched: 10. From germline, CDR1 is SGHAT and CDR2 FQNNGV. CDR3 residues: CASSNFRDRGSNEQFF. CDR3 sequence (DNA): TGTGCCAGCAGCAACTTCCGGGACAGGGGGAGTAATGAGCAGTTCTTC.